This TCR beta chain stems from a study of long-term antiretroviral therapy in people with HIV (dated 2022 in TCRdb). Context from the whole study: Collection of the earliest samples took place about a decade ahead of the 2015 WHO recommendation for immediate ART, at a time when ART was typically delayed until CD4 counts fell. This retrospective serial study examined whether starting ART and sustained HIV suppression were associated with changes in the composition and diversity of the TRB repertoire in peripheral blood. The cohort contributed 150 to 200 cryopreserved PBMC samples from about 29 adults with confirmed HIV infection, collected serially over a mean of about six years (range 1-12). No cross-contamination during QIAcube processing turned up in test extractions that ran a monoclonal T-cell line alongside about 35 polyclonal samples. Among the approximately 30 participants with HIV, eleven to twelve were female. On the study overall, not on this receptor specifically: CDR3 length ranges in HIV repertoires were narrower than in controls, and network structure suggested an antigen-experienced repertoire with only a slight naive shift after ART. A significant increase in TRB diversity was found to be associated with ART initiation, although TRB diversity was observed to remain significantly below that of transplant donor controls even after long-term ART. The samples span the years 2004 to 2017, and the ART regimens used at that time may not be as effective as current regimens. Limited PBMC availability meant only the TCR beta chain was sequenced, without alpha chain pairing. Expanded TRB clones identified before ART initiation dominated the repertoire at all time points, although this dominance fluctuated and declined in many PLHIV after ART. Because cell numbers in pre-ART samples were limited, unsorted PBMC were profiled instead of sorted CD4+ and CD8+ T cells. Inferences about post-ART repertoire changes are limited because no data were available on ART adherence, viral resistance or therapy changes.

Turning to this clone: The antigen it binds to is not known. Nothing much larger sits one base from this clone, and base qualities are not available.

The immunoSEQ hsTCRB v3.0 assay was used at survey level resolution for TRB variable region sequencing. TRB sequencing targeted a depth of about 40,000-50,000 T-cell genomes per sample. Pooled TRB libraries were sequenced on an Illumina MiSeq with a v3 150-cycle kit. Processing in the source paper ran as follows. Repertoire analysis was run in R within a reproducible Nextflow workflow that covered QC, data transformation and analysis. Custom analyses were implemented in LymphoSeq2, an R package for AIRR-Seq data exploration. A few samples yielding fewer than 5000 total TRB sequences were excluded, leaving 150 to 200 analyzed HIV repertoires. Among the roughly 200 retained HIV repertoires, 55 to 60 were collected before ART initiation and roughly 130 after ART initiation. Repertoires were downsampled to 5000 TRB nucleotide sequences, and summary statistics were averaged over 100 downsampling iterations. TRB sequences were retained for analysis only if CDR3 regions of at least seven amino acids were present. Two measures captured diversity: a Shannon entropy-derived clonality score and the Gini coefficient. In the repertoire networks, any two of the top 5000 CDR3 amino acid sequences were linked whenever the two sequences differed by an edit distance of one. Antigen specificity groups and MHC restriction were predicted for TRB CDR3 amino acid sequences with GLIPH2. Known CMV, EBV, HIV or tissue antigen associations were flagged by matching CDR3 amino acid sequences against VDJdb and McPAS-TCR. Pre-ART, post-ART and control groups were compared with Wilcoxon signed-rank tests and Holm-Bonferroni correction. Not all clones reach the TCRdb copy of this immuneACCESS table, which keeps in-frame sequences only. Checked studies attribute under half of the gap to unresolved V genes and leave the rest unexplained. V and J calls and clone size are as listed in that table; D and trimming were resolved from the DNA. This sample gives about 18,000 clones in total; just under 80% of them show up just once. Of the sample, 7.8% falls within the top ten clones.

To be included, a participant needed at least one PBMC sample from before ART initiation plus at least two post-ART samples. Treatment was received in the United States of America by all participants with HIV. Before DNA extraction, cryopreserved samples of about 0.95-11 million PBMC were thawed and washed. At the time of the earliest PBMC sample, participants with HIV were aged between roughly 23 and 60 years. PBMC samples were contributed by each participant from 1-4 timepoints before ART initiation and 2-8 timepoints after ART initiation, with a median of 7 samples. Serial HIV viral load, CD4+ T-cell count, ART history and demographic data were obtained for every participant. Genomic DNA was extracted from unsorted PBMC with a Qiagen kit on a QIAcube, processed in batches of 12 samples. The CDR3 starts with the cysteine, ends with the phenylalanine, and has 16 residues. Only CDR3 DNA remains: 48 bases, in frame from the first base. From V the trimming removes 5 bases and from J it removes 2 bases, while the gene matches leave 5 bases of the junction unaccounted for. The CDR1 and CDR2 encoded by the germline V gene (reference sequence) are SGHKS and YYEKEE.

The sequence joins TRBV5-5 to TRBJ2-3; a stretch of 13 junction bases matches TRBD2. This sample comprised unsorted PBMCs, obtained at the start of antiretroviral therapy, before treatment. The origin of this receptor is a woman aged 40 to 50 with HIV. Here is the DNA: TGTGCCAGCAGTCGTGGGACTAGCGGGGCCACAGATACGCAGTATTTT. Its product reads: CASSRGTSGATDTQYF.